Each of the 2 T cell receptor beta chains below was sequenced from the same sample in a study of vaccination and CD4 T cells after COVID-19. No antigen has been identified for these receptors. The treatment here: roughly ten-day PBMC culture with coronavirus spike peptide pools or control peptides (ViraFEST assay). The Oncomine TCR Beta short-read assay was applied to DNA of cultured CD4+ T cells. TCRdb recomputed calls from the PCR reads with MiXCR, one row per CDR3 protein. Here the sample spans under 15,000 distinct CDR3 sequences, 40% to 50% being singletons. The sample was CD4+ T cells from blood, cultured in vitro. The receptor source for this set is a human donor who had recovered from COVID-19.

V usage is TRBV12-3 or TRBV12-4 and J usage is TRBJ2-1, with 9 bases identical to TRBD2. This CDR3 region has 15 residues. V gave up 3 bases and J gave up 6 bases; unmatched junction bases: 6. In DNA, the CDR3 is TGTGCCAGCAGTTTGGCTAGCGGGGTAATCAATGAGCAGTTCTTC. It yields the protein CASSLASGVINEQFF.

Relative to its sample, this clonotype is medium-sized (0.01 to 0.1%). The CDR3 loop is CASSEGGDRRQPQHF. The CDR3 nucleotides are TGTGCCAGCAGTGAAGGGGGGGACCGGCGGCAGCCCCAGCATTTT. The rearrangement uses TRBV6-1 and TRBJ1-5; tentatively, D is TRBD1 (5 bases). The CDR3 has 15 amino acids. CDR1 MNHNS and CDR2 SASEGT come from the germline V gene. Trimming removed 1 base at V and 7 bases at J, with 14 bases between.